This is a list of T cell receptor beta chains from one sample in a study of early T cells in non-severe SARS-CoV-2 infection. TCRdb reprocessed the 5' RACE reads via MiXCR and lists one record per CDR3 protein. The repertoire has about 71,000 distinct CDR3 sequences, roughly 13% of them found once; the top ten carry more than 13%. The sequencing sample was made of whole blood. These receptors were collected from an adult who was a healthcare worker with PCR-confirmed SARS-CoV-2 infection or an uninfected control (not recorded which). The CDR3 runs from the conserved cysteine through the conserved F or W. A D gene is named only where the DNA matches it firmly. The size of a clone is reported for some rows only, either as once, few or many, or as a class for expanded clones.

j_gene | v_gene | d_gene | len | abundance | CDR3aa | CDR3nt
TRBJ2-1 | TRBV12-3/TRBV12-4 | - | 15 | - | CASSLHQGSYNEQFF | TGTGCCAGCAGTTTACACCAAGGCTCCTACAATGAGCAGTTCTTC
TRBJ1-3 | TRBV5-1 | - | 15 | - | CASSLGQISGNTIYF | TGCGCCAGCAGCTTGGGGCAGATCTCTGGAAACACCATATATTTT
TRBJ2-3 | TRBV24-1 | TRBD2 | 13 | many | CATSGGATDTQYF | TGTGCCACATCGGGAGGTGCCACAGATACGCAGTATTTT
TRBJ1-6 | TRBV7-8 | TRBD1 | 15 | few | CASSVDRGVRSPLHF | TGTGCCAGCAGCGTAGACAGGGGCGTGCGCTCACCCCTCCACTTT
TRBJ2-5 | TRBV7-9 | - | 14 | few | CASSQDRPQETQYF | TGTGCCAGCAGCCAAGACAGGCCCCAAGAGACCCAGTACTTC
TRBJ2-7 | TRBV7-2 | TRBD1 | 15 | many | CASSLYTGGSYEQYF | TGTGCCAGCAGCTTATATACAGGGGGATCCTACGAGCAGTACTTC
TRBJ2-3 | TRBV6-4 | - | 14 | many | CASSEVAETDTQYF | TGTGCCAGCAGTGAGGTAGCGGAAACAGATACGCAGTATTTT
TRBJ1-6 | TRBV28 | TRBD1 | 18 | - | CASSSHRGLGISNSPLHF | TGTGCCAGCAGTTCCCACAGGGGATTGGGGATTAGTAATTCACCCCTCCACTTT
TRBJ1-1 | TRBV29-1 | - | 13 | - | CSAFDSRGTEAFF | TGCAGCGCTTTTGACAGCCGAGGCACTGAAGCTTTCTTT
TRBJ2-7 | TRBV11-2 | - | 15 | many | CASSLGTASSYEQYF | TGTGCCAGCAGCTTAGGGACGGCAAGCTCCTACGAGCAGTACTTC
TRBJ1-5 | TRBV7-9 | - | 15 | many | CASSLGQNSNQPQHF | TGTGCCAGCAGCTTAGGCCAGAATAGCAATCAGCCCCAGCATTTT
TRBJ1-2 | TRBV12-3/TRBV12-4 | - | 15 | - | CASSSSGAYSYGYTF | TGTGCCAGCAGTTCTAGTGGGGCTTACTCCTATGGCTACACCTTC
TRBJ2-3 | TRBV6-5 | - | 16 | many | CASSLLGGGYGHTQYF | TGTGCCAGCAGCTTACTCGGTGGCGGATATGGCCATACGCAGTATTTT
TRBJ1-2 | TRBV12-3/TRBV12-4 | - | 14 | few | CASSWSRVGTGYTF | TGTGCCAGCAGTTGGAGCAGGGTTGGGACTGGCTACACCTTC
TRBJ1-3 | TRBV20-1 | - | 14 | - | CSASSTSSGNTIYF | TGCAGTGCTAGTTCGACTAGCTCTGGAAACACCATATATTTT
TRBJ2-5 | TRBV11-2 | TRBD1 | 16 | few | CASSFNPGQGQETQYF | TGTGCCAGCAGCTTCAACCCGGGACAGGGTCAAGAGACCCAGTACTTC
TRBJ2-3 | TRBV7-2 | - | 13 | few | CASSLNSRDTQYF | TGTGCCAGCAGCTTAAATTCTAGAGATACGCAGTATTTT
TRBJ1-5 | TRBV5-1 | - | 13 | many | CASSFDNDQPQHF | TGCGCCAGCAGCTTCGACAACGATCAGCCCCAGCATTTT
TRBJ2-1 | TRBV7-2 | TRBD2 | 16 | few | CASSLIAGGPNNEQFF | TGTGCCAGCAGCTTAATAGCGGGGGGACCGAACAATGAGCAGTTCTTC
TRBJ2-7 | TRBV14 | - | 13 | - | CASSQVRGNEQYF | TGTGCCAGCAGCCAAGTCAGGGGCAACGAGCAGTACTTC
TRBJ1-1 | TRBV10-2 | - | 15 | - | CATNHGTTPGTEAFF | TGCGCCACCAACCACGGGACAACTCCTGGGACTGAAGCTTTCTTT
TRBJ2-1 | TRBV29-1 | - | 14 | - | CSVVDRSSYNEQFF | TGCAGCGTCGTAGACAGGAGCTCCTACAATGAGCAGTTCTTC
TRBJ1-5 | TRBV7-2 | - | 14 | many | CASSFEMGNQPQHF | TGTGCCAGCAGCTTTGAAATGGGTAATCAGCCCCAGCATTTT
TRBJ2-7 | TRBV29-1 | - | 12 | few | CSAQVREYEQYF | TGCAGCGCCCAAGTCAGGGAATACGAGCAGTACTTC
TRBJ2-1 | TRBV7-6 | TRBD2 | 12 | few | CASSLSGGAQFF | TGTGCCAGCAGCTTAAGCGGGGGGGCCCAGTTCTTC
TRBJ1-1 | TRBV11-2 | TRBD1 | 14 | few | CASSLKQGASEAFF | TGTGCCAGCAGCTTAAAACAGGGGGCGTCTGAAGCTTTCTTT
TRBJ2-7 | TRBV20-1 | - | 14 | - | CSAPPLGPKYEQYF | TGCAGTGCCCCACCCCTGGGCCCGAAATACGAGCAGTACTTC
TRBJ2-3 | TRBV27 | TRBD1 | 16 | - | CASRIFGQGARDTQYF | TGTGCCAGCAGAATCTTTGGACAGGGGGCTCGAGATACGCAGTATTTT
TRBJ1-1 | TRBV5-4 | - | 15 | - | CASSLGPPENTEAFF | TGTGCCAGCAGCTTGGGCCCCCCAGAGAACACTGAAGCTTTCTTT
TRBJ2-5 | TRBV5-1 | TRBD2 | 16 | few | CASRPGLAEPGWAQYF | TGCGCCAGCAGACCTGGACTAGCGGAGCCAGGGTGGGCCCAGTACTTC
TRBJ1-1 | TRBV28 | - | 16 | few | CASSLIGPPLNTEAFF | TGTGCCAGCAGTTTGATAGGGCCACCATTGAACACTGAAGCTTTCTTT
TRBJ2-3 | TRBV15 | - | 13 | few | CATSPRQDITQYF | TGTGCCACCAGCCCCCGACAGGATATTACGCAGTATTTT
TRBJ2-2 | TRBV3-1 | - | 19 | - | CASSQDQRAEESNTGELFF | TGTGCCAGCAGCCAAGATCAGAGGGCAGAGGAATCGAACACCGGGGAGCTGTTTTTT
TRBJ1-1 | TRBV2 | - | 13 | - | CASSETVNTEAFF | TGTGCCAGCAGTGAGACAGTTAACACTGAAGCTTTCTTT
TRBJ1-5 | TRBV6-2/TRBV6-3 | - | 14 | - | CASSYQWGSQPQHF | TGTGCCAGCAGTTACCAGTGGGGATCTCAGCCCCAGCATTTT
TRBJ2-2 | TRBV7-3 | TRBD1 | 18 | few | CASSLTSGTGVNTGELFF | TGTGCCAGCAGCCTCACTTCCGGGACAGGTGTCAACACCGGGGAGCTGTTTTTT
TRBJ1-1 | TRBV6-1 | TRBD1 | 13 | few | CASSPTRDRDVIF | TGTGCCAGCAGTCCAACCCGGGACAGGGATGTTATTTTT
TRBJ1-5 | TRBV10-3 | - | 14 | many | CAISESGSNQPQHF | TGTGCCATCAGTGAGTCAGGGAGCAATCAGCCCCAGCATTTT
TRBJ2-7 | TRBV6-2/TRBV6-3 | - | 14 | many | CASTLALSSYEQYF | TGTGCCAGCACCCTGGCCCTTAGTTCCTACGAGCAGTACTTC
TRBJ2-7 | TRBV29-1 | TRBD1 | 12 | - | CSAGQGTYEQYF | TGCAGCGCGGGACAGGGAACGTACGAGCAGTACTTC
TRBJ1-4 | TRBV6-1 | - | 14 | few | CASSVGRSNEKLFF | TGTGCCAGCAGTGTCGGGCGGTCTAATGAAAAACTGTTTTTT
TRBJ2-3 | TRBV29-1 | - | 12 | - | CSAGAGGDTQYF | TGCAGCGCAGGAGCAGGCGGGGATACGCAGTATTTT
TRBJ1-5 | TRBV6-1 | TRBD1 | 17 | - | CASKVIQGAVDNQPQHF | TGTGCCAGCAAGGTGATCCAGGGGGCTGTCGACAATCAGCCCCAGCATTTT
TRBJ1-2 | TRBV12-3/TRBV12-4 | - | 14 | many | CASNFDGSNYGYTF | TGTGCCAGCAACTTTGACGGGAGTAACTATGGCTACACCTTC
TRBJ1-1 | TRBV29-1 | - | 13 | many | CSVDLGANTEAFF | TGCAGCGTTGATTTGGGAGCGAACACTGAAGCTTTCTTT
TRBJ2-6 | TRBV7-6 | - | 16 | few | CASSLGGTPGANVLTF | TGTGCCAGCAGCTTAGGGGGGACTCCTGGGGCCAACGTCCTGACTTTC
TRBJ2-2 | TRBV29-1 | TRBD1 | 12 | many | CKGQAVDGELFF | TGCAAGGGACAGGCGGTTGACGGGGAGCTGTTTTTT
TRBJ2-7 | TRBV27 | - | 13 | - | CASSPRLTYEQYF | TGTGCCAGCAGTCCAAGGTTAACCTACGAGCAGTACTTC
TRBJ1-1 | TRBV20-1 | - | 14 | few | CSARDEGRNTEAFF | TGCAGTGCTAGAGATGAGGGCAGAAACACTGAAGCTTTCTTT